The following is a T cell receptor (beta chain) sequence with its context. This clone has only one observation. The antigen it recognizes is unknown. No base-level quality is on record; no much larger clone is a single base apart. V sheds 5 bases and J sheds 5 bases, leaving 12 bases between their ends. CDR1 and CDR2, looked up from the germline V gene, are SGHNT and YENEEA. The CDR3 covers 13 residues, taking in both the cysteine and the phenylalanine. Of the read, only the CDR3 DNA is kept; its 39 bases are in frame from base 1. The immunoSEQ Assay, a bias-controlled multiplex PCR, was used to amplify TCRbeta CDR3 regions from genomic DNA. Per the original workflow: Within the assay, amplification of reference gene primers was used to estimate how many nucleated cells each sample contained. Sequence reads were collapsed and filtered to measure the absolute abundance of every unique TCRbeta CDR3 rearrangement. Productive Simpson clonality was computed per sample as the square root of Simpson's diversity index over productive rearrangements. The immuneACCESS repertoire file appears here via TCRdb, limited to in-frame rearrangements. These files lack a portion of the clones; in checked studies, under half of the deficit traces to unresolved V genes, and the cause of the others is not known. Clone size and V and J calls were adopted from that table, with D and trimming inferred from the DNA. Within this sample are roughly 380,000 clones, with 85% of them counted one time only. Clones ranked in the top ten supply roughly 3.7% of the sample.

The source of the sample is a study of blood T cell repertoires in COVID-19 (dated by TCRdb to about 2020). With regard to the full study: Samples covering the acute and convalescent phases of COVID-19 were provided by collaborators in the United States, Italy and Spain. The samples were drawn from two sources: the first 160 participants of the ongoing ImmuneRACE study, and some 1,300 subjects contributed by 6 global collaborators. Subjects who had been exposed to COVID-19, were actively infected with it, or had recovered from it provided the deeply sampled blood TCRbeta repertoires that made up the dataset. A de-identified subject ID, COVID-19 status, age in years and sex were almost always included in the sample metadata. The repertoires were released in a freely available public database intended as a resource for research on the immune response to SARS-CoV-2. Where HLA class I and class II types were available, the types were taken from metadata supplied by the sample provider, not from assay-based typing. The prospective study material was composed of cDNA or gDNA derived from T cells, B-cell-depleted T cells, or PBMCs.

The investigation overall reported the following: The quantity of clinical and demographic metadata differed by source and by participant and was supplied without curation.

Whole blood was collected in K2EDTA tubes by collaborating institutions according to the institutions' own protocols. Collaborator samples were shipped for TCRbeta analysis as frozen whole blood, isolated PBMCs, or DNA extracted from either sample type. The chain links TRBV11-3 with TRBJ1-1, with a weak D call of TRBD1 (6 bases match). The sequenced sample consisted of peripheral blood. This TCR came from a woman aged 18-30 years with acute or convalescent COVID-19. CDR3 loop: CASSPEGGTEAFF. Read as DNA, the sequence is TGTGCCAGCAGCCCTGAGGGGGGGACTGAAGCTTTCTTT.